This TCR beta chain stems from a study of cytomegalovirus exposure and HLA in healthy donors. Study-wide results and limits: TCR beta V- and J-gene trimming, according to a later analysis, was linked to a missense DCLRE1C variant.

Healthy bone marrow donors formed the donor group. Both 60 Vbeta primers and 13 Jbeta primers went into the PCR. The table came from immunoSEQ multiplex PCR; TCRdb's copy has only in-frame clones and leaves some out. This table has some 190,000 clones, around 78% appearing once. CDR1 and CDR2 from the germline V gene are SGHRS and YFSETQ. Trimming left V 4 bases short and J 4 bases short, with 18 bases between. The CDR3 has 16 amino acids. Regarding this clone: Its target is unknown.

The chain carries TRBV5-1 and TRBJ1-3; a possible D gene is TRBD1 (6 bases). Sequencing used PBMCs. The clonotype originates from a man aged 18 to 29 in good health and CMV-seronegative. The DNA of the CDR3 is TGCGCCAGCAGCCTCCGAGGGGGTACGGCAGGAAACACCATATATTTT. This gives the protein CASSLRGGTAGNTIYF.